This T cell receptor beta chain was retrieved from a study of T cells in Graves' hyperthyroidism and ophthalmopathy. Across the study: Peripheral blood collection took place at initial diagnosis, before any treatment.

Each diagnosis drew on symptoms, thyroxine, TRAb, thyroid ultrasound and orbital computed tomography findings. Amplification of TCR beta CDR3 regions used RNA as the template. The study used the HTBI primer set for a first-round RT-PCR of the TCR CDR3. TCRdb re-derived calls from the multiplex PCR reads in MiXCR, one entry per CDR3 protein. The table records hundreds of thousands of distinct CDR3 sequences, roughly 15% of them present only once. Trimming shortened V by 7 bases and J by 7 bases, and 16 bases separated the two germline ends. This CDR3 spans 14 amino acids. There are many counts of this clonotype.

The genes are TRBV12-3 or TRBV12-4 and TRBJ2-2; D perhaps matches TRBD2 (5 bases). The receptor was derived from a woman aged 25 to 39 with Graves' hyperthyroidism. The sample taken for sequencing was blood. The CDR3 DNA is TGTGCCAGCAAACGACCAACTAGAGACGGGGAGCTGTTTTTT. This sequence encodes CASKRPTRDGELFF.